The 13 T cell receptor beta chains below were found in one sample sequenced in a study of neurological immune-mediated disorders. TCRdb redid the calling of the 5' RACE reads with MiXCR, one entry per CDR3 protein. The data show around 70,000 distinct CDR3 sequences, with about 3% seen just once and 4% to 6.5% held by the top ten. Specimen: PBMCs. Source of these receptors: a woman in her forties or fifties with multiple sclerosis.

This clonotype was observed at least ten times. This chain connects TRBV12-3 or TRBV12-4 to TRBJ2-1; D unclear. Trimming left V 9 bases short and J 8 bases short, with 23 bases between. There are 15 residues in the CDR3. CDR3 protein: CASATAYVDADEQFF. The CDR3 DNA reads as TGTGCCAGTGCCACGGCCTACGTGGACGCCGATGAGCAGTTCTTC.

This clonotype was observed at least ten times. The chain carries TRBV20-1 and TRBJ1-2, with TRBD1 matching 10 bases. The V gene's germline CDR1 is DFQATT and CDR2 SNEGSKA (reference sequence). The CDR3 extends over 14 amino acids. With V trimmed by 2 bases and J by 8 bases, 8 bases remained unmatched. The CDR3 nucleotides read TGCAGTGCTAGACGCCGGGACAGGGGAAGGGGCTACACCTTC. Amino acids: CSARRRDRGRGYTF.

This clonotype was seen many times. V is TRBV11-2 and J is TRBJ2-7; D ambiguous. Trimming pared 2 bases from V and 3 bases from J, leaving 11 bases between. The CDR3 is made up of 14 amino acids. Per the germline V gene, CDR1 is SGHAT and CDR2 is FQNNGV. For the CDR3, the DNA is TGTGCCAGCAGCTTAAGAGATGGGATCTACGAGCAGTACTTC. As protein: CASSLRDGIYEQYF.

This clonotype was observed many times. The chain has TRBV24-1 and TRBJ1-5; no firm D call. The CDR3 is made up of 13 amino acids. Germline V gene data show CDR1 as KGHDR and CDR2 as SFDVKD. Between the trimmed V and J ends, which lost 1 base and 7 bases, there was a span of 7 bases. The CDR3 region has the DNA TGTGCCACCAGTGATTTCACAGACCAGCCCCAGCATTTT. Translation gives CATSDFTDQPQHF.

In DNA form, the CDR3 reads TGTGCCAGCAGCGTAGAAGACAGGTACTCAACTGGCTACACCTTC. This codes for CASSVEDRYSTGYTF. The chain uses TRBV9 and TRBJ1-2, with a possible D match to TRBD1 (6 bases). The V end was cut by 0 bases, the J end by 7 bases, with 16 bases between. The CDR3 extends over 15 amino acids. Germline V gene data show CDR1 as SGDLS and CDR2 as YYNGEE.

This clonotype was seen at least ten times. The rearrangement joins TRBV3-1 to TRBJ2-3; D is unclear. Germline assignment: CDR1 LGHDT and CDR2 YNNKEL (reference sequence). This CDR3 has 15 residues. V shed 0 bases and J shed 6 bases, with 13 bases lying between them. The CDR3, as DNA: TGTGCCAGCAGCCAAGATATAGGAAAGGTTGATACGCAGTATTTT. This sequence encodes CASSQDIGKVDTQYF.

This clonotype was seen many times. The V gene is TRBV7-3, the J gene TRBJ2-5; D perhaps matches TRBD2 (5 bases). This CDR3 comprises 13 residues. Trimming took off 5 bases at V and 5 bases at J, with 12 bases between the two ends. Germline V gene sequence: CDR1 SGHTA, CDR2 FQGTGA. CDR3 nucleotide sequence: TGTGCCAGCAGCCTCCGGGAAGGGGAGACCCAGTACTTC. This translates into CASSLREGETQYF.

There are many counts of this clonotype. The chain links TRBV29-1 to TRBJ2-3; no clear D gene. CDR3 length equals 12 residues. The V and J ends lost 3 bases and 3 bases respectively, with 7 bases between them. Germline V gives CDR1 SQVTM, CDR2 ANQGSEA. The chain's CDR3 is CSVEAGTDTQYF. As DNA, the CDR3 is TGCAGCGTTGAGGCAGGTACAGATACGCAGTATTTT.

This clonotype was found many times. The chain is built from TRBV6-5 and TRBJ1-2; no clear D gene. V lost 4 bases and J lost 3, with 6 bases in between. The CDR3 is 12 amino acids. CDR1 MNHEY and CDR2 SVGAGI come from the germline V gene. The CDR3 coding sequence is TGTGCCAGCAGTTCTCGTTACTATGGCTACACCTTC. This translates into CASSSRYYGYTF.

This clonotype was counted many times. The chain links TRBV7-2 to TRBJ2-3; TRBD1 agrees at 7 bases. Germline CDR1 SGHTA, CDR2 FQGNSA. J lost 4 bases, V lost 6 bases, and 7 bases had no gene match. The CDR3 runs to 14 residues. CDR3 bases: TGTGCCAGCAGGGAGACAGGGTTCGCAGATACGCAGTATTTT. It yields the protein CASRETGFADTQYF.

This clonotype has a handful of counts. A clone one base away is much larger, so this may be a read error. The rearrangement links TRBV20-1 to TRBJ2-4; 10 bases are a match to TRBD1. This CDR3 contains 14 residues. Germline CDR1 is DFQATT and CDR2 is SNEGSKA (reference sequence). Losses at the gene ends were 7 bases for V and 7 bases for J; bases not matched to a gene: 10. The CDR3 region has the DNA TGCAGTGTCCCGACGACAGGGGGCCAGAACATTCAGTACTTC. This codes for CSVPTTGGQNIQYF.

In its sample, this clonotype was seen many times. The genes are TRBV6-5 and TRBJ1-4; D is possibly TRBD1 (6 bases). The germline V gene has CDR1 MNHEY and CDR2 SVGAGI. CDR3 length: 17 residues. V lost 5 bases and J 5 bases, leaving 21 bases between the germline ends. The CDR3 nucleotides read TGTGCCAGCAGTATCTACAGGGATTTAAGGCAGAATGAAAAACTGTTTTTT. It is translated as CASSIYRDLRQNEKLFF.

This clonotype came up a few times. The J gene is TRBJ2-3, the V gene TRBV19; 8 bases agree with TRBD1. J was trimmed by 6 bases and V by 4 bases; bases with no gene match: 6. The CDR3 covers 14 residues. Germline V gene data show CDR1 as LNHDA and CDR2 as SQIVND (reference sequence). CDR3 loop: CASSTDRVSDTQYF. CDR3 coding DNA: TGTGCCAGTAGTACGGACAGGGTTTCCGATACGCAGTATTTT.